This T cell receptor beta chain derives from a study of blood T cell repertoires in COVID-19. On the study more broadly: Specimens from acute and convalescent COVID-19 originated in the United States, Italy and Spain. PBMCs, B-cell-depleted T cells, or T cells provided the cDNA or gDNA that made up the material.

This clone was observed a single time. Data came from immunoSEQ multiplex PCR; TCRdb stores just in-frame clones and leaves some out. This sample has about 200,000 clones; 65% to 90% occur once, and the top ten carry under 2.5%. A Seattle source enrolled patients during active infection and followed them longitudinally. Trimming at V came to 1 base and at J to 12 bases, leaving 12 bases not matched to a gene. The CDR3 is made up of 15 amino acids. Germline loops: CDR1 SGDLS, CDR2 YYNGEE. Sequenced: peripheral blood. The source of this sequence is a woman in her seventies with COVID-19, enrolled during active disease. This rearrangement joins TRBV9 to TRBJ2-1, with 8 bases lining up with TRBD1. The CDR3 loop is CASSVLSQGATWQFF. The CDR3 region has the DNA TGTGCCAGCAGCGTATTGTCCCAGGGGGCTACGTGGCAGTTCTTC. Combining the CDR3 with reference TRBV9 and TRBJ2-1 gives the whole variable domain DSGVTQTPKHLITATGQRVTLRCSPRSGDLSVYWYQQSLDQGLQFLIQYYNGEERAKGNILERFSAQQFPDLHSELNLSSLELGDSALYFCASSVLSQGATWQFFGPGTRLTVL.